The 5 T cell receptor beta chains given below trace back to one sample, sequenced in a study of shared clonotypes between healthy human individuals. This table comes from immunoSEQ multiplex PCR, and its TCRdb copy is limited to in-frame clones, with some not included. The sample carries hundreds of thousands of clones, 55% to 85% recorded once. Sequences were obtained from memory CD4+ T cells sorted from blood. The subset was: CD45RA-negative fraction. These receptors all come from a woman between 25 and 40 years old in good health.

This chain links TRBV11-2 with TRBJ2-1; 7 bases agree with TRBD2. J was trimmed by 5 bases and V by 7 bases; bases with no gene match: 8. Germline CDR1 and CDR2: SGHAT and FQNNGV. The CDR3 length is 14 residues. The CDR3 here is CASNVLRENNEQFF. The CDR3 nucleotides are TGTGCCAGCAATGTGTTGCGGGAGAACAATGAGCAGTTCTTC.

V and J are TRBV6-6 and TRBJ1-1; no definite D call. This CDR3 comprises 14 residues. Trimming pared 6 bases from V and 6 bases from J, leaving 17 bases between. CDR1 is MNHNY and CDR2 is SVGAGI in the germline V gene (reference sequence). The CDR3 DNA reads TGTGCCAGCAGAGGCCCACAGCACCTTGCTGAAGCTTTCTTT. Its protein product is CASRGPQHLAEAFF.

This clone was seen repeatedly, ten times or more. The gene calls are TRBV19 and TRBJ1-4; D might be TRBD1 (6 bases). V was shortened by 5 bases and J by 10 bases, with 17 bases between the two germline ends. The CDR3 length is 14 residues. Germline CDR1 is LNHDA and CDR2 is SQIVND (reference sequence). CDR3 region: CASSPGHLEGKLFF. Here the CDR3 DNA reads TGTGCCAGTAGTCCGGGACATCTAGAGGGAAAACTGTTTTTT.

The chain recombines TRBV28 with TRBJ1-1; no reliable D call. V lost 7 bases, J lost 11 bases, and 20 bases lay in between. CDR1 is MDHEN and CDR2 is SYDVKM in the germline V gene. CDR3 length: 13 amino acids. CDR3 in amino acids: CASTPHDGERAFF. In nucleotides, the CDR3 is TGTGCCAGCACGCCCCACGACGGGGAACGGGCTTTCTTT.

The rearrangement links TRBV9 to TRBJ2-5; TRBD2 matches 11 bases. The CDR3 consists of 16 residues. V trimming: 3 bases; J trimming: 3 bases; junction bases outside the gene matches: 7. CDR1 and CDR2 from the germline V gene are SGDLS and YYNGEE. The CDR3 region has the DNA TGTGCCAGCAGCGGACGACTAGCGGGACTTAAAGAGACCCAGTACTTC. Its protein is CASSGRLAGLKETQYF.